The entry that follows covers one T cell receptor beta chain sequence. Its antigen is unknown. The sample comes from a study of response to subunit inactivated influenza vaccine. Germline assignment: CDR1 SNHLY and CDR2 FYNNEI. The CDR3 runs to 16 residues. Trimming at V came to 2 bases and at J to 3 bases, leaving 5 bases not matched to a gene. A single record per CDR3 protein comes from TCRdb applying MiXCR to the RT-PCR reads. The data contain about 580,000 distinct CDR3 sequences, 12% to 15% of them singletons. Study-wide results and limits: Each seasonal flu vaccination may recruit only limited new T cells, authors suggested.

The chain recombines TRBV2 with TRBJ2-1, with TRBD2 identical over 9 bases. The receptor was isolated from a man aged 50 or older who received an inactivated influenza vaccine. The input for sequencing was PBMCs from blood, taken 11 to 12 days after vaccination. The CDR3 reads CASSESGTSFYNEQFF. In nucleotides, the CDR3 is TGTGCCAGCAGTGAATCCGGGACTAGCTTCTACAATGAGCAGTTCTTC.